The sample holds one count of the clone carrying this T cell receptor beta chain. What it binds is unknown. Assays covered about 10^5 TCR templates per sample. Profiled with immunoSEQ multiplex PCR; TCRdb holds only in-frame clones, not every one. The table records 110,000 or so clones, just over 90% of them present only once. The data originate from a study of siplizumab effects on memory and regulatory T cells. CDR1 and CDR2 (germline): LNHDA, SQIVND (reference sequence). The CDR3 consists of 13 residues. Between the trimmed V and J ends, which lost 4 bases and 2 bases, there was a span of 9 bases. Broader study findings: Naive T cells seemed more diverse than memory cells and seemed major alloresponse contributors. With siplizumab, cumulative frequency of CD4+ memory-derived alloreactive sequences dropped significantly. Naive versus memory phenotype went unassigned for roughly 75-96% of proliferating CD4+ or CD8+ clones.

Sequencing was carried out using non-Treg CD4+ T cells sorted from blood. The receptor's source is a human donor in good health. The rearrangement joins TRBV19 to TRBJ2-7; D is unresolved. CDR3 protein: CASSTGTPYEQYF. DNA for the CDR3: TGTGCCAGTAGTACTGGAACCCCCTACGAGCAGTACTTC.